Each of the 17 T cell receptor beta chains below was sequenced from the same sample in a study of cytomegalovirus exposure and HLA in healthy donors. Clones were read by immunoSEQ multiplex PCR, and TCRdb kept only the in-frame ones, dropping some. The sample lists tens of thousands of clones, about 88% seen once, with more than 1% in the top ten. Sequencing input: PBMCs. These receptors all come from a man aged 18 to 30 in good health and CMV-seronegative.

The chain has TRBV7-9 and TRBJ1-1; D may be TRBD1 (5 bases). Deletions cut 3 bases from V and 5 bases from J, with 13 bases between. Germline lookup yields CDR1 SEHNR and CDR2 FQNEAQ (reference sequence). This CDR3 spans 14 amino acids. The CDR3 bases are TGTGCCAGCAGCTTTCAGGGTTCGTGGACTGAAGCTTTCTTT. Its translation: CASSFQGSWTEAFF.

This clone has just one count. The chain uses TRBV28 and TRBJ2-1; weak D call: TRBD1 (6 bases). Germline V gene data show CDR1 as MDHEN and CDR2 as SYDVKM. V was pared by 5 bases and J by 3 bases, with 23 bases between. The CDR3 is made up of 18 amino acids. The CDR3 region has the DNA TGTGCCAGCAGTCGACGCCGAAGGACAGAAGCTTACTACAATGAGCAGTTCTTC. Encoded protein: CASSRRRRTEAYYNEQFF.

J is TRBJ2-7 and V is TRBV7-9; 7 bases are shared with TRBD2. The V and J ends lost 10 bases and 6 bases, in that order; junction bases with no gene match: 18. The germline CDR1 and CDR2 sequences are SEHNR and FQNEAQ (reference sequence). The CDR3 has 15 amino acids. The CDR3 spells CATGEGTVAGGEQYF. CDR3 DNA sequence: TGTGCCACCGGGGAGGGTACCGTAGCCGGGGGCGAGCAGTACTTC. Combining the CDR3 with reference TRBV7-9 and TRBJ2-7 gives the whole variable domain DTGVSQNPRHKITKRGQNVTFRCDPISEHNRLYWYRQTLGQGPEFLTYFQNEAQLEKSRLLSDRFSAERPKGSFSTLEIQRTEQGDSAMYLCATGEGTVAGGEQYFGPGTRLTVT.

This rearrangement joins TRBV6-1 to TRBJ2-4; D might be TRBD2 (5 bases). Trimming left V 7 bases short and J 2 bases short, with 12 bases between. The CDR3 spans 14 residues. Per germline, CDR1 MNHNS and CDR2 SASEGT. The CDR3 coding sequence is TGTGCCAGCAACCCGCAGCGGTCCAAAAACATTCAGTACTTC. Protein: CASNPQRSKNIQYF.

The gene calls are TRBV5-4 and TRBJ2-7; 8 bases map to TRBD1. The CDR3 runs to 14 residues. Trimming took 3 bases from V and 3 from J; bases not matched to a gene: 5. Germline values: CDR1 SGHNT, CDR2 YYREEE (reference sequence). CDR3 DNA sequence: TGTGCCAGCAGCTCCGGACAGGGTGGCTACGAGCAGTACTTC. Translation gives CASSSGQGGYEQYF.

The chain combines TRBV28 with TRBJ1-5; 8 nucleotides agree with TRBD1. Germline V gives CDR1 MDHEN, CDR2 SYDVKM. The CDR3 sequence is 14 residues long. Germline trimming cut 2 bases from V and 6 bases from J; bases unmatched to any gene: 3. CDR3 protein: CASSLTGGGQPQHF. The CDR3 coding sequence is TGTGCCAGCAGTTTAACAGGGGGAGGTCAGCCCCAGCATTTT.

V gene TRBV5-1 combines with J gene TRBJ2-7; D is perhaps TRBD1 (6 bases). Germline-derived CDR1 and CDR2 are SGHRS and YFSETQ. V lost 4 bases, J lost 3 bases, and 14 bases lay in between. The CDR3 spans 14 residues. The CDR3 reads CASSLRQVGYEQYF. CDR3 nucleotide sequence: TGCGCCAGCAGCCTAAGACAGGTTGGCTACGAGCAGTACTTC. The variable domain in full, completed from reference TRBV5-1 and TRBJ2-7, reads KAGVTQTPRYLIKTRGQQVTLSCSPISGHRSVSWYQQTPGQGLQFLFEYFSETQRNKGNFPGRFSGRQFSNSRSEMNVSTLELGDSALYLCASSLRQVGYEQYFGPGTRLTVT.

This chain joins TRBV7-2 and TRBJ2-3; D may be TRBD1 (5 bases). Germline values: CDR1 SGHTA, CDR2 FQGNSA. This CDR3 region has 15 residues. Trimming pared 0 bases from V and 0 bases from J, leaving 7 bases between. CDR3: CASSLARASTDTQYF. CDR3 DNA: TGTGCCAGCAGCTTAGCCAGGGCTAGCACAGATACGCAGTATTTT.

The chain uses TRBV7-3 and TRBJ2-1; TRBD2 aligns across 9 bases. The CDR3 is made up of 20 amino acids. Trimming took 5 bases from V and 7 from J; bases not matched to a gene: 24. Germline CDR1 is SGHTA and CDR2 is FQGTGA. The DNA of the CDR3 is TGTGCCAGCAGCGCCCTGGGTGTTTTGCGGGAGGGCCGGTCACAAAATGAGCAGTTCTTC. The encoded protein is CASSALGVLREGRSQNEQFF.

The chain links TRBV19 to TRBJ1-1; D is unresolved. The V gene's germline CDR1 is LNHDA and CDR2 SQIVND (reference sequence). This CDR3 has 16 amino acids. V was pared by 3 bases and J by 1 base, with 15 bases between. This chain's CDR3 is CASSIIVGPANTEAFF. Here the CDR3 DNA reads TGTGCCAGTAGTATTATAGTTGGGCCGGCGAACACTGAAGCTTTCTTT.

The chain recombines TRBV15 with TRBJ1-1; no clear D gene. The V and J ends lost 4 bases and 1 base respectively, with 7 bases between them. Germline assignment: CDR1 LNHNV and CDR2 YYDKDF (reference sequence). This CDR3 region has 13 residues. The CDR3 spells CATSKTGNTEAFF. The DNA for the CDR3 is TGTGCCACCAGCAAAACGGGGAACACTGAAGCTTTCTTT.

The chain joins TRBV2 to TRBJ2-2; 8 nucleotides agree with TRBD2. The CDR3 is 15 amino acids. V gave up 8 bases and J gave up 6 bases; unmatched junction bases: 11. Germline CDR1 SNHLY, CDR2 FYNNEI. In DNA form, the CDR3 reads TGTGCCAGCGCCCTAGAGCGGGAGTTGGCCGGGGAGCTGTTTTTT. Amino acids: CASALERELAGELFF.

The count of this clone is one. The rearrangement links TRBV20-1 to TRBJ1-1; TRBD1 agrees at 10 bases. CDR1 is DFQATT and CDR2 is SNEGSKA in the germline V gene (reference sequence). Trimming at V came to 7 bases and at J to 10 bases, leaving 6 bases not matched to a gene. The CDR3 is made up of 11 amino acids. In DNA, the CDR3 is TGCAGTGGGGACAGGGGCCATTTAGCTTTCTTT. Amino acid sequence: CSGDRGHLAFF.

This clone was counted only a few times. The V gene is TRBV4-3, the J gene TRBJ2-7, with TRBD1 matching 7 bases. The CDR3 sequence is 15 residues long. V lost 2 bases to trimming and J lost 3 bases; unmatched junction nucleotides: 7. Germline lookup yields CDR1 LGHNA and CDR2 YSLEER. The DNA for the CDR3 is TGCGCCAGCAGCCAATTCTCCGGGACAGTCTACGAGCAGTACTTC. Protein: CASSQFSGTVYEQYF.

The rearrangement uses TRBV6-5 and TRBJ2-7, with 8 bases lining up with TRBD1. Trimming at V came to 6 bases and at J to 0 bases, leaving 4 bases not matched to a gene. This CDR3 has 14 residues. From germline, CDR1 is MNHEY and CDR2 SVGAGI. This chain's CDR3 is CASRPTGASYEQYF. Written as DNA, the CDR3 is TGTGCCAGCAGGCCGACAGGGGCCTCCTACGAGCAGTACTTC.

The gene calls are TRBV11-2 and TRBJ2-3, with TRBD1 matching 8 bases. V was pared by 5 bases and J by 6 bases, with 10 bases of the junction left unmatched. Germline V gene sequence: CDR1 SGHAT, CDR2 FQNNGV. This CDR3 has 15 amino acids. The CDR3 DNA follows: TGTGCCAGCAGCCAGGGACAGGATTTGTTGGATACGCAGTATTTT. Its translation is CASSQGQDLLDTQYF.

The J gene is TRBJ1-1, the V gene TRBV10-3; D is unresolved. Germline V gives CDR1 ENHRY, CDR2 SYGVKD. This CDR3 is 13 amino acids long. V was clipped by 6 bases and J by 2 bases, with 10 bases between them. CDR3: CAIRSTGNTEAFF. The CDR3, as DNA: TGTGCCATCAGATCGACGGGAAACACTGAAGCTTTCTTT.